This TCR beta chain was sequenced during a study of blood T cell repertoires in COVID-19. Assay used: immunoSEQ multiplex PCR; TCRdb lists only in-frame clones, some missing. The table lists 390,000 or so clones, 85% to 90% of them singletons. The sample consisted of PBMCs or T cells enriched from blood (not recorded which). The clonotype originates from a man between 18 and 35 years old who had recovered from COVID-19.

The CDR3: CASSSKDRTFNSPLHF. The CDR3 DNA reads TGTGCCAGCAGCTCAAAGGACAGGACGTTTAATTCACCCCTCCACTTT. This rearrangement joins TRBV7-9 to TRBJ1-6; 7 bases align to TRBD1. This CDR3 is 16 amino acids long. V gave up 4 bases and J gave up 6 bases; unmatched junction bases: 9. Germline CDR1 and CDR2: SEHNR and FQNEAQ (reference sequence).